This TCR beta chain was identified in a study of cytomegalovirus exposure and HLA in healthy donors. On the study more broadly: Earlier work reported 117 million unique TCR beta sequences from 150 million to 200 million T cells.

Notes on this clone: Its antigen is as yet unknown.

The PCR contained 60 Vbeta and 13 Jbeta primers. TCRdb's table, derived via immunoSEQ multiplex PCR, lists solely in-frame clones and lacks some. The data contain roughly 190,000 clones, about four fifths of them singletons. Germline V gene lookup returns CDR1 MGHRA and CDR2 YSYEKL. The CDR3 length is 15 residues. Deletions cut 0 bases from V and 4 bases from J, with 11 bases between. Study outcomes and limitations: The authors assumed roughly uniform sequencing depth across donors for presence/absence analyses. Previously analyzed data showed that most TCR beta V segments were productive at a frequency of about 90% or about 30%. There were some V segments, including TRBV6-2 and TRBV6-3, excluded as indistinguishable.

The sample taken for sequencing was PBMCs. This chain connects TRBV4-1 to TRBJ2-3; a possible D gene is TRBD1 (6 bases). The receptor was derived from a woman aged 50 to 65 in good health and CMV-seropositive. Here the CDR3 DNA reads TGCGCCAGCAGCCAAGAGGGGGCCCGGCCAGATACGCAGTATTTT. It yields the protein CASSQEGARPDTQYF.